Below, 21 T cell receptor beta chains from the same sample are listed, as sequenced in a study of T cell responses to AZD1222 COVID-19 vaccine. Using immunoSEQ multiplex PCR, the repertoire was profiled, and TCRdb retains in-frame clones only, with some absent. The sample yields under 200,000 clones, around 94% seen once. The material sequenced was peripheral blood, taken on day 0 of AZD1222 vaccination. The receptors here all came from an adult in good health.

V usage is TRBV10-1 and J usage is TRBJ1-6; D is unresolved. The CDR3 covers 16 residues. Per germline, CDR1 WNHNN and CDR2 SYGVQD (reference sequence). Trimming removed 0 bases at V and 10 bases at J, with 16 bases between. DNA of the CDR3: TGCGCCAGCAGTGAGTCGAGGTCCGAATCCGGGTCACCCCTCCACTTT. As protein: CASSESRSESGSPLHF.

The V call is TRBV6-1, the J call TRBJ1-1; D possibly corresponds to TRBD1 (5 bases). The CDR3 totals 13 residues. V lost 2 bases and J lost 3, with 7 bases in between. The germline V gene encodes CDR1 MNHNS and CDR2 SASEGT. For the CDR3, the DNA is TGTGCCAGCAGTGAATTCAGGGACACTGAAGCTTTCTTT. Translating it yields CASSEFRDTEAFF.

The chain is built from TRBV27 and TRBJ1-4; D is ambiguous. Per the germline V gene, CDR1 is MNHEY and CDR2 is SMNVEV (reference sequence). V lost 6 bases, J lost 8 bases, and 16 bases lay in between. The CDR3 contains 14 residues. The CDR3 sequence is CASSPGTKREKLFF. For the CDR3, the DNA is TGTGCCAGCAGCCCAGGAACAAAAAGGGAAAAACTGTTTTTT.

The rearrangement links TRBV28 to TRBJ1-2, with TRBD1 identical over 9 bases. The CDR3 length is 14 residues. With V trimmed by 6 bases and J by 2 bases, 4 bases remained unmatched. In germline, CDR1 is MDHEN, CDR2 SYDVKM. Here the CDR3 reads CASSRTGVNYGYTF. The DNA for the CDR3 is TGTGCCAGCAGCCGGACAGGGGTAAACTATGGCTACACCTTC.

V gene TRBV6-2 or TRBV6-3 combines with J gene TRBJ1-5, with D unclear. Trimming removed 2 bases at V and 10 bases at J, with 9 bases between. CDR3 length equals 12 residues. CDR1 is MNHEY and CDR2 is SVGEGT in the germline V gene. The CDR3 protein is CASSYPWGPQHF. CDR3 in DNA: TGTGCCAGCAGTTACCCCTGGGGTCCCCAGCATTTT.

CDR3 sequence reads: CASSAQQGNTIYF. In DNA, the CDR3 is TGTGCCAGCAGCGCGCAACAGGGAAACACCATATATTTT. This chain connects TRBV9 to TRBJ1-3; D remains ambiguous. The V end was cut by 3 bases, the J end by 4 bases, with 8 bases between. The CDR3 consists of 13 residues. Germline values: CDR1 SGDLS, CDR2 YYNGEE. The full variable domain, completed using reference TRBV9 and TRBJ1-3, is DSGVTQTPKHLITATGQRVTLRCSPRSGDLSVYWYQQSLDQGLQFLIQYYNGEERAKGNILERFSAQQFPDLHSELNLSSLELGDSALYFCASSAQQGNTIYFGEGSWLTVV.

The chain has TRBV19 and TRBJ1-2, with D unclear. The germline CDR1 and CDR2 sequences are LNHDA and SQIVND (reference sequence). The CDR3 is 11 residues long. V gave up 5 bases and J gave up 4 bases, with 5 bases separating them. CDR3: CASSWGYGYTF. Here the CDR3 DNA reads TGTGCCAGTAGTTGGGGCTATGGCTACACCTTC.

The V call is TRBV5-5, the J call TRBJ2-1, with 10 bases matching TRBD2. CDR1 is SGHKS, CDR2 YYEKEE, per germline (reference sequence). This CDR3 has 16 amino acids. The V gene end was trimmed by 2 bases and the J gene end by 6 bases; junction bases not matched to a gene: 8. The CDR3 sequence is CASSLNTGTSANEQFF. The CDR3 nucleotides read TGTGCCAGCAGCTTAAACACCGGGACTAGCGCCAATGAGCAGTTCTTC.

The rearrangement links TRBV7-3 to TRBJ1-1; tentative D call: TRBD1 (6 bases). The CDR3 has 14 amino acids. V gave up 5 bases and J gave up 3 bases, with 13 bases separating them. Germline CDR1 is SGHTA and CDR2 is FQGTGA. DNA for the CDR3: TGTGCCAGCAGCCCCAGGGGCCAAGACACTGAAGCTTTCTTT. Translated, it gives CASSPRGQDTEAFF.

J is TRBJ2-5 and V is TRBV9; the match to TRBD2 covers 7 bases. This CDR3 comprises 16 residues. V shed 0 bases, J shed 5 bases, and the junction held 10 bases outside the gene matches. Germline CDR1 is SGDLS and CDR2 is YYNGEE. The CDR3 DNA reads TGTGCCAGCAGCGTAGAGGCGGGAGAGGTGGGGGAGACCCAGTACTTC. The encoded protein is CASSVEAGEVGETQYF.

The chain combines TRBV25-1 with TRBJ2-7; the match to TRBD1 covers 10 bases. The CDR3 has 14 amino acids. V shed 6 bases, J shed 4 bases, and the junction held 6 bases outside the gene matches. CDR1 is MGHDK and CDR2 is SYGVNS in the germline V gene. CDR3 in amino acids: CASSRTGGDYEQYF. CDR3 coding DNA: TGTGCCAGCAGCAGGACAGGGGGGGATTACGAGCAGTACTTC.

This clone was seen more than once but under ten times. The V call is TRBV5-1, the J call TRBJ1-1, with D perhaps TRBD1 (5 bases). This CDR3 has 13 residues. Trimming removed 4 bases from V and 3 bases from J, with 10 bases in between. Germline CDR1 is SGHRS and CDR2 is YFSETQ. CDR3 in DNA: TGCGCCAGCAGCGGGGGTTTTGACACTGAAGCTTTCTTT. Its translation is CASSGGFDTEAFF.

As DNA, the CDR3 is TGTGCCAGCAGTTTAGGGAGACCTACTAACTATGGCTACACCTTC. This translates into CASSLGRPTNYGYTF. V usage is TRBV28 and J usage is TRBJ1-2; D gene uncertain. CDR1 is MDHEN, CDR2 SYDVKM, per germline. The ends were cut back, 2 bases at V and 0 bases at J, with 10 bases in the middle. The CDR3 is made up of 15 amino acids.

The chain combines TRBV28 with TRBJ1-2; D remains ambiguous. Deletions cut 9 bases from V and 4 bases from J, with 21 bases between. In germline, CDR1 is MDHEN, CDR2 SYDVKM. CDR3 length: 15 residues. CDR3 sequence: CASSPVVEVIYGYTF. For the CDR3, the DNA is TGTGCCAGTTCTCCAGTAGTTGAGGTCATCTATGGCTACACCTTC.

V and J are TRBV30 and TRBJ1-3; D call uncertain. Trimming cost V 4 bases and J 0 bases, with 13 bases left between them. Germline V gene lookup returns CDR1 GTSNPN and CDR2 SVGIG (reference sequence). The CDR3 has 15 amino acids. CDR3 coding DNA: TGTGCCTGGACTACCGGACGGATCTCTGGAAACACCATATATTTT. It encodes CAWTTGRISGNTIYF.

V and J are TRBV5-1 and TRBJ1-3; no clear D. V shed 2 bases and J shed 1 base, with 10 bases lying between them. The CDR3 loop spans 15 amino acids. Per the germline V gene, CDR1 is SGHRS and CDR2 is YFSETQ. This CDR3 is CASSFDGVSGNTIYF. The CDR3 bases are TGCGCCAGCAGCTTCGATGGGGTATCTGGAAACACCATATATTTT.

V is TRBV6-5 and J is TRBJ1-1; 8 nucleotides match TRBD1. Looked up from germline, CDR1 is MNHEY and CDR2 is SVGAGI. V was clipped by 4 bases and J by 6 bases; unmatched bases: 4. CDR3 length: 13 residues. CDR3 sequence: CASSWTGLAEAFF. As DNA, the CDR3 is TGTGCCAGCAGTTGGACAGGGTTGGCTGAAGCTTTCTTT.

The V and J genes are TRBV4-1 and TRBJ2-3; 9 positions agree with TRBD2. J lost 5 bases, V lost 4 bases, and 1 base had no gene match. Per the germline V gene, CDR1 is MGHRA and CDR2 is YSYEKL. The CDR3 extends over 13 amino acids. This CDR3 reads CASSLTSGDTQYF. The CDR3 DNA reads TGCGCCAGCAGCCTGACTAGCGGAGATACGCAGTATTTT.

V usage is TRBV12-3 or TRBV12-4 and J usage is TRBJ2-7, with D maybe TRBD2 (6 bases). The CDR3 sequence is 13 residues long. Trimming took off 7 bases at V and 3 bases at J, with 13 bases between the two ends. The CDR3 sequence is CASTKDYLYEQYF. In DNA form, the CDR3 reads TGTGCCAGCACGAAGGACTATCTCTACGAGCAGTACTTC.

This clone was counted between two and nine times. CDR3 sequence reads: CASRVAGADTQYF. In DNA form, the CDR3 reads TGTGCCAGTAGGGTAGCGGGTGCAGATACGCAGTATTTT. The rearrangement links TRBV19 to TRBJ2-3; 7 bases map to TRBD2. This CDR3 is 13 amino acids long. V lost 6 bases, J lost 4 bases, and 4 bases stayed unmatched. Germline V gene sequence: CDR1 LNHDA, CDR2 SQIVND (reference sequence).

The chain employs TRBV29-1 and TRBJ2-5, with D possibly TRBD1 on 5 matching bases. The CDR3 extends over 15 amino acids. The V end was cut by 3 bases, the J end by 1 base, with 15 bases between. CDR1 is SQVTM, CDR2 ANQGSEA, per germline. The CDR3 loop is CSVDGSGRIQETQYF. Written as DNA, the CDR3 is TGCAGCGTTGATGGGTCAGGGCGAATCCAAGAGACCCAGTACTTC.